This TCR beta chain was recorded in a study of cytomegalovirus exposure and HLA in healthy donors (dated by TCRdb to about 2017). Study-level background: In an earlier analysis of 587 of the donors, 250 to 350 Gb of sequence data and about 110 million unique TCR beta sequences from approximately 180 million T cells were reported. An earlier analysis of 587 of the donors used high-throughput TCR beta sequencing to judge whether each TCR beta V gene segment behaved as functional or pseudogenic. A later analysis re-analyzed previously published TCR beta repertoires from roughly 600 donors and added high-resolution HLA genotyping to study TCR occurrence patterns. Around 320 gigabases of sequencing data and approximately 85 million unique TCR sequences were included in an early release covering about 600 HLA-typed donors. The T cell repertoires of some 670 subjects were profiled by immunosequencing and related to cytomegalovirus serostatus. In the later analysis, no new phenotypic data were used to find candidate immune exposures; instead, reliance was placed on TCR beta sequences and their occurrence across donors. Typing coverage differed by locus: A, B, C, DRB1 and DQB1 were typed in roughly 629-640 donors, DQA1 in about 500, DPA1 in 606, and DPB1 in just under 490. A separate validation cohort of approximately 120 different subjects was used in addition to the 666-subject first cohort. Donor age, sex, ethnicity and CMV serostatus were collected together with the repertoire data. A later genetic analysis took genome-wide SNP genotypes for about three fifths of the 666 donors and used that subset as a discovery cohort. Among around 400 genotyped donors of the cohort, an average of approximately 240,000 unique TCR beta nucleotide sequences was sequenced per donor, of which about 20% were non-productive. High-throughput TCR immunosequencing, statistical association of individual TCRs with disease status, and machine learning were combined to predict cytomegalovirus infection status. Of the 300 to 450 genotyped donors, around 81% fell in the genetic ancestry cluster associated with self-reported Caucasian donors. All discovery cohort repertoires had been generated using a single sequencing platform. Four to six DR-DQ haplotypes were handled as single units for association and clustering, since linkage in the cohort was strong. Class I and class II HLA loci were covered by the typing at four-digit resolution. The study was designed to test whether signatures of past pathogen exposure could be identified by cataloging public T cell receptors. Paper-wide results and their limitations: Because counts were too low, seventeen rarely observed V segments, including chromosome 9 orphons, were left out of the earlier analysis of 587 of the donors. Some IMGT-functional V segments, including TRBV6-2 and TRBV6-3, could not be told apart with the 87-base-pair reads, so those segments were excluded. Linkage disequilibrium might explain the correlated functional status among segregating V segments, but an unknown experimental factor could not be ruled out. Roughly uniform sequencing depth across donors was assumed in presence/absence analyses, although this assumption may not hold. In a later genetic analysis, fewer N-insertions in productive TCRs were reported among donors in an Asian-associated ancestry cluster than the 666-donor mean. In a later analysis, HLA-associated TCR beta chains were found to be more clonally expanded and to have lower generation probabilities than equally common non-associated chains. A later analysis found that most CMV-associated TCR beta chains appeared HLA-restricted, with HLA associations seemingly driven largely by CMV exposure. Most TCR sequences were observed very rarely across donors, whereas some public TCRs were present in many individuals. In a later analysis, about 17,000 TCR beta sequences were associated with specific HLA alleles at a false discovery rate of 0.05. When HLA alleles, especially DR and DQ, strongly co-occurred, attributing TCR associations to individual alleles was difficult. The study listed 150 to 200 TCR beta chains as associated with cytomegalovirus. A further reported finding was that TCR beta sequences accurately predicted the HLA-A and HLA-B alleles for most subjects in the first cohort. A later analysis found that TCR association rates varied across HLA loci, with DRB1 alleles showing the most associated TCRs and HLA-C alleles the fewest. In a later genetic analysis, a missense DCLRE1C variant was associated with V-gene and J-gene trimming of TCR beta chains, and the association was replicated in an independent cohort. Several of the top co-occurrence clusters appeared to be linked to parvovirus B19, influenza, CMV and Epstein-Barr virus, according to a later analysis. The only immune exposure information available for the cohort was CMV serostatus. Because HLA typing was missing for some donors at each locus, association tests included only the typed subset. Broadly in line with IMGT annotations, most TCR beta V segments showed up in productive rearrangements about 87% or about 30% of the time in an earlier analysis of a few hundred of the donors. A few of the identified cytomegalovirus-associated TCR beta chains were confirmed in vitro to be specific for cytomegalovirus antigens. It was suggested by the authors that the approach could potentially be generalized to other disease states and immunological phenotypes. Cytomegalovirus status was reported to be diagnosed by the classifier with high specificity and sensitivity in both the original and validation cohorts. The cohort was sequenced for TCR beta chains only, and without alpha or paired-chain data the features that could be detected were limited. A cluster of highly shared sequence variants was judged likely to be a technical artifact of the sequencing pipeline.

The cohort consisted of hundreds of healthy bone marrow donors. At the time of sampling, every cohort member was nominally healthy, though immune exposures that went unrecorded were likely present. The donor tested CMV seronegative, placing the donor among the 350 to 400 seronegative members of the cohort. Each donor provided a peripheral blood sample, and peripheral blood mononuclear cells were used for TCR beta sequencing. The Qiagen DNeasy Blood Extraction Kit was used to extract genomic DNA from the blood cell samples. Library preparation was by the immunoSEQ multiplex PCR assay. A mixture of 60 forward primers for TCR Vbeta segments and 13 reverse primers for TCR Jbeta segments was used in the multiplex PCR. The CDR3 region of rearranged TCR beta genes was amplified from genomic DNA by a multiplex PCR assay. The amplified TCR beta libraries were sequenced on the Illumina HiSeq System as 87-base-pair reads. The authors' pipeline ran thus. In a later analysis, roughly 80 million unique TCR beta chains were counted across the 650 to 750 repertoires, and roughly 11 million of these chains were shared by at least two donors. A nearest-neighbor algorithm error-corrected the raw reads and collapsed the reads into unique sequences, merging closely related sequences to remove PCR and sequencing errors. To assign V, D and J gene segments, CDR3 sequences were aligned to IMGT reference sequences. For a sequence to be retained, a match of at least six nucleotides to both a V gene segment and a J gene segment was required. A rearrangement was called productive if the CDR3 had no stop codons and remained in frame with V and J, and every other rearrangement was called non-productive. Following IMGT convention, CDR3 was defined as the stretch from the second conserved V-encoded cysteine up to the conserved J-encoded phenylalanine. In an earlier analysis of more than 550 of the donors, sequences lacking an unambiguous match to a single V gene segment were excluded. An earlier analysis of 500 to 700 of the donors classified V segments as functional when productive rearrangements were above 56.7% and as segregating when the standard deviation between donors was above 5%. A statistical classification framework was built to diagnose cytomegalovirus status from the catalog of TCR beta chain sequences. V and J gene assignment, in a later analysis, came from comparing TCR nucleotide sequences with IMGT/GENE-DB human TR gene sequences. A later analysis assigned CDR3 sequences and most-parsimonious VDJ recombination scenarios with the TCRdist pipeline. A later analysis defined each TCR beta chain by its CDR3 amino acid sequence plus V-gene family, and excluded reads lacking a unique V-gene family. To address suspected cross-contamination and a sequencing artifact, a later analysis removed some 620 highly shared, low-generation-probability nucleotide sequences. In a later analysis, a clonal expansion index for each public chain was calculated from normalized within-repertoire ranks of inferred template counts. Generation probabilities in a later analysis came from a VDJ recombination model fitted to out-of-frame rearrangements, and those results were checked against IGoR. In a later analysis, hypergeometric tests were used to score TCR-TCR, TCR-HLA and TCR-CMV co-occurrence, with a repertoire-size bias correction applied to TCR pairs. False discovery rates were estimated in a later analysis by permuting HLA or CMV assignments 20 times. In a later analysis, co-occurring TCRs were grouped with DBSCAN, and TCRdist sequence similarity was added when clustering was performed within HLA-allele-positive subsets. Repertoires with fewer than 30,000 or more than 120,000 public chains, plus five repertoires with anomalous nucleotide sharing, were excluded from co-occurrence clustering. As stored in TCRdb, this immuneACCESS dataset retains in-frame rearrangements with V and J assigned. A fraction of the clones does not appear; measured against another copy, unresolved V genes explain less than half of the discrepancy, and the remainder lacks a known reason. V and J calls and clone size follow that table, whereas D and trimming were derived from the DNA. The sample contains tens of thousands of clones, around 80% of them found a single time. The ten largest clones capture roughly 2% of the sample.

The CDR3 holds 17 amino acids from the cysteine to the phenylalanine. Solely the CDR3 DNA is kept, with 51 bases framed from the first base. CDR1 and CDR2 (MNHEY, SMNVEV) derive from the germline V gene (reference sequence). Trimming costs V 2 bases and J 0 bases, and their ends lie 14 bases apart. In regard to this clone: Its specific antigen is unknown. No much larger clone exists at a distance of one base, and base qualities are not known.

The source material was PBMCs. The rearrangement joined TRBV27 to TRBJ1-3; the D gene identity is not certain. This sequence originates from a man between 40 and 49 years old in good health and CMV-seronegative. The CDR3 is CASSLEVKANSGNTIYF. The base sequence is TGTGCCAGCAGTTTAGAGGTGAAGGCAAACTCTGGAAACACCATATATTTT.